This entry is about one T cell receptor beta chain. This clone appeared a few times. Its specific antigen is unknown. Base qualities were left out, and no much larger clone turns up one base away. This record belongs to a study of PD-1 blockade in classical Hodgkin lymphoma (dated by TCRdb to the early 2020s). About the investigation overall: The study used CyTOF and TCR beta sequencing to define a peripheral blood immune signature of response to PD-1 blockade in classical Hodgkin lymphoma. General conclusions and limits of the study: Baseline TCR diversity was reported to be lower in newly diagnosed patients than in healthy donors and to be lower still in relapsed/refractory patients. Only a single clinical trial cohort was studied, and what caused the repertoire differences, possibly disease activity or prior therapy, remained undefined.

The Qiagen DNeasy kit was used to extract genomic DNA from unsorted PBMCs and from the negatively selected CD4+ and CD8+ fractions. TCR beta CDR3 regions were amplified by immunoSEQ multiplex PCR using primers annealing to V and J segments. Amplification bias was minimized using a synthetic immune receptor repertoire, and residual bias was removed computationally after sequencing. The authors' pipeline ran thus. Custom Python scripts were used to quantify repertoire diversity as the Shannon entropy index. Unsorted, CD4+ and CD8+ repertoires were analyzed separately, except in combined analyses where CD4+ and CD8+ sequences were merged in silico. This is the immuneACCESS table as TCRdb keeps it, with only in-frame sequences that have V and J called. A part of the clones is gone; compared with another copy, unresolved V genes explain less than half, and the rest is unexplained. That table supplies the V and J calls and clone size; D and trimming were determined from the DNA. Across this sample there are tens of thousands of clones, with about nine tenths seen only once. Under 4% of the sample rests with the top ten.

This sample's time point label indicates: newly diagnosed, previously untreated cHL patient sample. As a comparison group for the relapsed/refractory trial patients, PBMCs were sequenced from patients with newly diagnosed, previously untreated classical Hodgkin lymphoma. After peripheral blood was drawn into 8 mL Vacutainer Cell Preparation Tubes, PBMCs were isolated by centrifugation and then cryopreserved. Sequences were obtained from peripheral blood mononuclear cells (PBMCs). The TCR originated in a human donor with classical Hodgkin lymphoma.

The sequenced DNA: TGCAGCGTCGTCTCCGGGACAGCGAACACTGAAGCTTTCTTT. The encoded protein is CSVVSGTANTEAFF. The V and J genes are TRBV29-1 and TRBJ1-1, with 7 bases in between that match TRBD1. At the junction V is shortened by 6 bases and J by 1 base; bases outside the gene matches: 8. The CDR3 runs 14 amino acids, cysteine and phenylalanine included. Only CDR3 DNA remains: 42 bases, in frame from the first base. The CDR1 and CDR2 encoded by the germline V gene are SQVTM and ANQGSEA.